This T cell receptor (beta chain) was recorded in a study of T cells in narcolepsy. General study findings and limits: Comparing one patient's CSF and blood CD4+ clonotypes highlighted HCRT- and TRIB2-specific autoreactive clonotypes.

The method was immunoSEQ multiplex PCR; TCRdb's version includes in-frame clones alone and lacks a portion of them. The top ten clones hold roughly 2.6% of a sample with about 34,000 clones, more than 75% of them seen once. With regard to this clone: Its specificity is unknown.

V was clipped by 4 bases and J by 4 bases, with 11 bases between them. The CDR3 has 13 residues. Germline assignment: CDR1 SGHAT and CDR2 FQNNGV. This clonotype was obtained from a human donor with narcolepsy. The sequencing sample was made of CD45RA- memory CD4+ T cells from PBMCs. The rearrangement links TRBV11-2 to TRBJ2-7; D perhaps matches TRBD2 (6 bases). The CDR3 nucleotides read TGTGCCAGCAGCTCGGGACTTTCATACGAGCAGTACTTC. This translates into CASSSGLSYEQYF.